This TCR beta chain was documented in a study of cytomegalovirus exposure and HLA in healthy donors. General study findings and limits: Fewer N-insertions than the approximately 700-donor mean were reportedly shown by an Asian-associated ancestry cluster in a later analysis. Clonal expansion was found to be greater in HLA-associated TCR beta chains than in equally common others in a later analysis. Presence/absence analyses assumed roughly uniform sequencing depth across donors. Cytomegalovirus-associated status was assigned to some 180 TCR beta chains.

With 60 Vbeta and 13 Jbeta primers, the PCR was carried out. TCRdb keeps only in-frame clones here, not all; method: immunoSEQ multiplex PCR. This sample has about 150,000 clones, with roughly 65% found just once. Between the trimmed V and J ends, which lost 3 bases and 3 bases, there was a span of 12 bases. Germline V gene data show CDR1 as SGHAT and CDR2 as FQDESV (reference sequence). CDR3 length: 14 residues. Points on this clone: The antigen is not known.

Specimen: PBMCs. This clonotype was sampled from a man aged 60-69 years in good health and CMV-seronegative. This rearrangement joins TRBV11-1 to TRBJ2-7, with D perhaps TRBD2 (6 bases). CDR3 nucleotide sequence: TGTGCCAGCAGCTTGGGAGGTCCCAACTACGAGCAGTACTTC. Translated, it gives CASSLGGPNYEQYF.